The source of this T cell receptor (beta chain) is a study of cytomegalovirus exposure and HLA in healthy donors. The study's findings and limits: Cytomegalovirus association was listed for approximately 160 TCR beta chains. The analysis excluded some indistinguishable V segments, including TRBV6-2 and TRBV6-3.

Both 60 Vbeta primers and 13 Jbeta primers went into the PCR. Repertoires were generated with immunoSEQ multiplex PCR, while TCRdb's copy carries only in-frame clones and drops some. The profile shows roughly 220,000 clones, roughly 70% of them singletons. CDR3 length: 18 residues. The V gene end was trimmed by 10 bases and the J gene end by 0 bases; junction bases not matched to a gene: 17. Germline V gene data show CDR1 as SEHNR and CDR2 as FQNEAQ (reference sequence). It was healthy bone marrow donors who served as donors. Remarks on this clone: Its antigen is unknown.

This rearrangement joins TRBV7-9 to TRBJ1-2; 10 bases align to TRBD1. This sequence originates from a woman aged 30 to 39 in good health and CMV-seronegative. Sequenced: PBMCs. CDR3 loop: CAINLWTGGSQANYGYTF. In DNA, the CDR3 is TGTGCCATCAACCTTTGGACAGGGGGTTCCCAAGCTAACTATGGCTACACCTTC.